The entry below gives a single T cell receptor (beta chain) sequence along with its context. This receptor's antigen is unknown. No much larger clonotype is one base removed from it; base qualities were not supplied. The data belong to a study of molecular identifiers for immune sequencing clone quantification listed by TCRdb under 2018. About the study as a whole: In a replicate experiment, RNA from roughly 20,000 or 100,000 naive CD8 T cells was split into five aliquots, four of which were sequenced. This methods study benchmarked molecular-identifier clustering-based TCR repertoire sequencing (MIDCIRS) and TCR RNA copy counting, using CD8 T cells to do so.

Overall study results and their limits: In CMV-specific effector cells, clones with more than 20 RNA copies accounted for over 98% of molecules, whereas in naive cells such clones accounted for under 1%. Identical TCR molecules sharing a barcode could cause highly expanded clone sizes to be underestimated. Spiked-in Jurkat TCR RNA (around 9 copies' worth), which is not part of the donor repertoire, was contained in the naive libraries. About 3 recovered TCR RNA copies per cell were obtained by modeling, versus about 9.7 by digital PCR, implying a capture efficiency of 30% to 35%. A single cell's worth of spiked-in Jurkat TCR RNA was reported detectable even among one million naive CD8 T cells. When barcode sub-clustering was left out, chimeric consensus sequences inflated TCR diversity, with chimeras reaching as high as 47%.

Libraries of naive CD8 T cells were generated from roughly 21,000 to 960,000 sorted cells, with 10%, 30% or 50% of the purified RNA used. Naive CD8 T cells, defined as CD8+CD4-CCR7+CD45RA+, were FACS-sorted into RLT Plus buffer on a BD FACSAria II. To test detection sensitivity, Jurkat RNA equal to around 10 TCR copies was added to samples of roughly 17,000-1,100,000 naive CD8 T cells. CD8 T cells were enriched with RosetteSep CD8+ T Cell Enrichment Cocktail and Ficoll-Paque, followed by ACK red cell lysis. The protocol used for the library was PCR. Instrument on record: NextSeq 500. Bulk TCR libraries were generated as previously described, with the TCR primers listed in Table S5 used. Total RNA was purified with the Qiagen AllPrep DNA/RNA kit. Before any analysis, reads coming from multiple sequencing runs of the same library were combined into one pool. Under the source paper's analysis protocol: Reads were retained only if an exact TCR constant sequence was present, and the retained reads were trimmed to 150 nt and grouped according to their 12-nt molecular barcodes. Reads within each barcode group were sub-clustered using a 15% Levenshtein threshold, and quality-weighted consensus sequences were constructed for each RNA molecule. Non-functional sequences were filtered out, along with any lower-count sequence sitting one edit away from another sequence. On the basis of fitting two negative binomial distributions, barcode sub-clusters with fewer than 20% of the maximum read count were discarded. TCRdb trimmed the raw reads at Q25, called clones with MiXCR and kept productive beta chains. Rows are combined by CDR3 protein, so each entry shows the most common genes and DNA. The V and J calls and clone size are TCRdb's, not the authors'. The sample records over 550,000 distinct CDR3 sequences, 25% of which are singletons. About 0.84% of the sample is held by the ten biggest clonotypes.

The sequence was obtained from a human donor in good health. Some libraries in this study had Jurkat cell RNA spiked in. Sequences were obtained from naive CD8+ T cells from blood, with Jurkat cell RNA spiked in. The meaning of the sample's cell subset or site label: FACS-sorted CD8+CD4-CCR7+CD45RA+ naive T cells.

The CDR3 protein is CASSALQGLDTQYF. The nucleotide sequence is TGTGCCAGCAGCGCCCTACAGGGGTTAGATACGCAGTATTTT. Recombination connected TRBV13 to TRBJ2-3; 7 middle bases align to TRBD1. Germline trimming: 5 bases from V, 5 bases from J; junction bases outside gene matches: 7. CDR1 and CDR2, per the germline V gene (reference sequence), are PRHDT and FYEKMQ. CDR3 length: 14 amino acids, cysteine to phenylalanine. The read is trimmed to its CDR3 DNA, 42 bases read in frame from base 1. Extended through the reference TRBV13 and TRBJ2-3 proteins, this CDR3 yields the full variable domain: AAGVIQSPRHLIKEKRETATLKCYPIPRHDTVYWYQQGPGQDPQFLISFYEKMQSDKGSIPDRFSAQQFSDYHSELNMSSLELGDSALYFCASSALQGLDTQYFGPGTRLTVL.